In this sample, the clone carrying this TCR beta chain turned up many times. Its antigen is unknown. The data were taken from a study of CD8+CD57+ T cells in acquired aplastic anemia. Germline CDR1 reads DFQATT; CDR2 reads SNEGSKA (reference sequence). The CDR3 is 15 residues long. The V gene lost 1 base and the J gene lost 6 bases, with 19 bases spanning the gap. Findings and limits, study-wide: Researchers report that twenty-nine CD8+ CDR3 sequences appeared in both patients and controls.

It was genomic DNA that served as the template for profiling TCR beta VDJ and CDR3. A single record per CDR3 protein comes from TCRdb applying MiXCR to the reads. The table records over 200,000 distinct CDR3 sequences, 61% of them present only once. The clonotype comes from a human donor in good health. The sample consisted of sorted CD4+, CD8+, or CD8+CD57+ T cells (not recorded which) from PBMCs. This chain links TRBV20-1 with TRBJ2-7, with D hard to call. This CDR3 reads CSARATDRPTGEQYV. CDR3 bases: TGCAGTGCTAGAGCAACGGACCGACCTACCGGCGAGCAGTACGTC.